This TCR beta chain is drawn from a study of CD8+CD57+ T cells in acquired aplastic anemia. Study in general: Quantities of DNA derived from sorted CD4+ and CD8+ cells averaged roughly 3 ug. General study findings and limits: Patients were compared with controls for CD8+ Simpson's diversity, and no significant difference emerged. Found in both controls and patients were around 29 CD8+ CDR3 sequences.

Profiling of TCR beta VDJ combinations and CDR3 sequences used genomic DNA as template. One entry per CDR3 protein results from TCRdb running MiXCR on the reads. The data show about 210,000 distinct CDR3 sequences, with over 55% seen just once and approximately 32% held by the top ten. V lost 2 bases and J lost 5, with 16 bases in between. The CDR3 loop spans 15 amino acids. Germline loops: CDR1 SGHVS, CDR2 FQNEAQ. Regarding this clonotype: What it binds is unknown.

The TCR sequence derives from a human donor in good health. The V gene is TRBV7-8, the J gene TRBJ2-7, with D perhaps TRBD1 (6 bases). The sample taken for sequencing was sorted CD4+, CD8+, or CD8+CD57+ T cells (not recorded which) from PBMCs. CDR3 nucleotides: TGTGCCAGCAGCTTAAGGACAGTGTCGGTCAACGAGCAGTACTTC. Translating it yields CASSLRTVSVNEQYF.